This entry describes one T cell receptor (beta chain). Taking its sample share into account, this clone is large (0.1 to 1%). Its antigen target is currently unknown. Per-base quality was not reported, and no clone a single base away is much larger than it. Trimming costs V 4 bases and J 7 bases, and their ends lie 11 bases apart. Inclusive of the bounding cysteine and phenylalanine, the CDR3 is 13 residues long. Of the read, only the CDR3 DNA is kept; its 39 bases are in frame from base 1. From the germline V gene, CDR1 is MNHEY and CDR2 is SVGEGT. Reading the label with the study, this specimen's time point is: baseline before first vaccination. Samples from vaccinated people were obtained from the UK trials COV001 and COV002, which included a single-blind randomized controlled phase 2/3 trial of AZD1222 (ChAdOx1 nCoV-19) in healthy adults. For TCRbeta chain sequencing, PBMC samples were collected from trial participants at day 0 and at day 28 after the second dose.

This record comes from a study of T cell responses to AZD1222 COVID-19 vaccine (dated by TCRdb to the early 2020s). Background on the whole study: Because spike-specific TCR depth and breadth did not differ between the two schedules, AZD1222 recipients who got a second dose at roughly 4 weeks were pooled with those who got a second dose at roughly 12 weeks. TCR sequencing was performed for over 230 trial participants, of whom around 210 were given two doses of AZD1222 and around 25 were given two doses of MenACWY control vaccine. Enrollment into the trials was organized by age into subgroups of 18-55, 56-69 and 70-plus years, and those subgroups contained roughly 140, 27 and 60 TCR-sequenced participants, respectively. Study-wide findings and limitations: Epitopes outside the regions mutated in the B.1.351 and B.1.1.7 variants were reportedly recognized by nearly half of the unique spike-specific TCRs. Conclusions about previously exposed vaccinees were limited because only six AZD1222 recipients were SARS-CoV-2 seropositive at baseline. The vaccine-associated CD4 TCRs covered the entire spike protein, and the dominant responses fell in regions 160-218 and 743-854. Because no samples from the day 14 peak response were available, repertoires could be characterized only after the peak T cell response. The 56-69-year group was small, and its depth increase did not reach significance, likely because of low power. Most participants were white British and females outnumbered males, and the authors suggested that clonal diversity may have been underestimated. After two AZD1222 doses, both the breadth and the depth of spike-specific TCRs were significantly higher than at day 0 and than in MenACWY recipients.

The CDR3 regions of human TCRbeta chains were analyzed by immunosequencing. In the original analysis: Repertoire TCRs were checked for matches against a reference library of SARS-CoV-2-specific TCRs that had been generated using the MIRA antigen-specificity platform. Breadth meant the fraction of unique TCRs that were SARS-CoV-2-associated, whereas depth meant the fraction of total T cells that were SARS-CoV-2-associated. Using the MIRA data, each spike-specific TCR was assigned both to the spike region to which the TCR was reactive and to a CD4 or CD8 class. Log10-transformed breadth and depth values were compared by one-way ANOVA with Sidak's multiple comparisons tests. What TCRdb holds here is the immuneACCESS table cut down to in-frame rearrangements. Part of the clones is not present; checked against another copy, under half of the missing clones reflect an unresolved V gene, and the others are unexplained. V and J calls and clone size are copied from that table; D and trimming were computed from the DNA. This sample is represented by about 130,000 clones; approximately 90% of them were singletons. Of the sample, 6.5% to 8.5% is held by the ten largest clones.

This receptor was identified in an adult in good health. The sample consisted of peripheral blood, taken on day 0 of AZD1222 vaccination. In this chain, TRBV6-2 or TRBV6-3 is recombined with TRBJ2-1; no confident D gene assignment can be made. The DNA reads TGTGCCAGCAGTTCCCCGAGCAGTAATGAGCAGTTCTTC. This codes for CASSSPSSNEQFF.